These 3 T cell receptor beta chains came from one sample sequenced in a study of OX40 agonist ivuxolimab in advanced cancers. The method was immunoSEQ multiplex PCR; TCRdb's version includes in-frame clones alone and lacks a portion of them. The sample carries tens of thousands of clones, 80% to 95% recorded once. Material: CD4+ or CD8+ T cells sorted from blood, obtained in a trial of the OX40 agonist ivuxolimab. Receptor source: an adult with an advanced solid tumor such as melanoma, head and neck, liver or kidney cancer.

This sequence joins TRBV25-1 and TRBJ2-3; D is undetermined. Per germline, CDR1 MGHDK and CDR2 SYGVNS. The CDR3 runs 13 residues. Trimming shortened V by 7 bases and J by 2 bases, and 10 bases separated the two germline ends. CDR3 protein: CASTDIYTDTQYF. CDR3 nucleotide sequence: TGTGCCAGCACCGACATATACACAGATACGCAGTATTTT.

CDR3 sequence reads: CASSQEARFYEQYF. In nucleotides, the CDR3 is TGTGCCAGCAGCCAAGAAGCCCGGTTCTACGAGCAGTACTTC. The V call is TRBV4-2, the J call TRBJ2-7; D gene ambiguous. CDR1 is LGHNA and CDR2 is YNFKEQ in the germline V gene. With 0 bases removed from V and 3 bases from J, the gap between germline ends came to 9 bases. The CDR3 consists of 14 residues.

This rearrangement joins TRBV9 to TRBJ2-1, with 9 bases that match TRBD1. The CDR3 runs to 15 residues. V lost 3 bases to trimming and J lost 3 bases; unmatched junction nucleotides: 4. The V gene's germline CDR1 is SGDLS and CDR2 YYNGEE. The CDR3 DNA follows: TGTGCCAGCAGCGAAACAGGGGGCGTCTACAATGAGCAGTTCTTC. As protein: CASSETGGVYNEQFF.